This passage covers 14 T cell receptor beta chains from one sample sequenced in a study of PD-L1 blockade in urothelial cancer. The data were produced by immunoSEQ multiplex PCR, yet TCRdb's version contains in-frame clones alone and is incomplete. This sample has 100,000 to 150,000 clones, with around 85% found just once. Time point indicated: pretreatment peripheral blood. This sample comprised PBMCs, obtained around atezolizumab (anti-PD-L1) treatment. Receptors originate from a man in his fifties or sixties with urothelial cancer.

The chain links TRBV27 to TRBJ2-3; 12 nucleotides match TRBD1. The CDR3 covers 17 residues. Per the germline V gene, CDR1 is MNHEY and CDR2 is SMNVEV (reference sequence). The V segment lost 5 bases and the J segment 7 bases; nucleotides outside the gene matches: 13. The CDR3 DNA is TGTGCCAGCAGTAGACGGGCCGGGACAGGGGGCGAATATACGCAGTATTTT. It is translated as CASSRRAGTGGEYTQYF.

This chain links TRBV5-8 with TRBJ2-5; TRBD2 aligns across 14 bases. J gave up 3 bases and V 4 bases, and 5 bases lay outside the gene matches. CDR3 size: 16 residues. Germline values: CDR1 SGHTS, CDR2 YDEGEE. The CDR3 is CASSLGTSGRKETQYF. In DNA, the CDR3 is TGTGCCAGCAGCCTAGGGACTAGCGGGAGAAAAGAGACCCAGTACTTC.

The chain has TRBV28 and TRBJ1-5; no clear D gene. V shed 7 bases and J shed 6 bases, with 16 bases lying between them. Germline V gene data show CDR1 as MDHEN and CDR2 as SYDVKM. The CDR3 is made up of 14 amino acids. The DNA of the CDR3 is TGTGCCAGCACCTGGTCCCTAGGAGGTCAGCCCCAGCATTTT. Residues: CASTWSLGGQPQHF.

This chain links TRBV7-9 with TRBJ2-3; D possibly corresponds to TRBD1 (6 bases). Germline V gene sequence: CDR1 SEHNR, CDR2 FQNEAQ (reference sequence). Deletions cut 7 bases from V and 4 bases from J, with 12 bases between. This CDR3 spans 13 amino acids. The CDR3 sequence: CASTPGAADTQYF. CDR3 bases: TGTGCCAGCACCCCAGGGGCAGCAGATACGCAGTATTTT.

In its sample, this clone was seen a few times. The CDR3 nucleotides read TGTGCCACCAGCAGAAAAGCGGTGGGGCAAGAGACCCAGTACTTC. As protein: CATSRKAVGQETQYF. The gene calls are TRBV15 and TRBJ2-5, with TRBD2 as a possible D gene (5 bases). Germline V CDR1 and CDR2: LNHNV, YYDKDF (reference sequence). V was trimmed by 2 bases and J by 2 bases, leaving 12 bases between them. The CDR3 spans 15 residues.

This rearrangement joins TRBV2 to TRBJ2-7; 9 bases map to TRBD1. CDR1 is SNHLY, CDR2 FYNNEI, per germline. This CDR3 region has 13 residues. V lost 7 bases, J lost 2 bases, and 3 bases stayed unmatched. The CDR3 nucleotides are TGTGCCAGCAAAGGGACAGGGACCTACGAGCAGTACTTC. Translating it yields CASKGTGTYEQYF.

The rearrangement links TRBV18 to TRBJ1-1; D unclear. Germline V lookup: CDR1 KGHSH, CDR2 LQKENI. V lost 4 bases, J lost 3 bases, and 12 bases lay in between. The CDR3 contains 14 residues. CDR3: CASSQSRGDTEAFF. CDR3 sequence (DNA): TGTGCCAGCTCACAGTCCCGGGGTGACACTGAAGCTTTCTTT.

The V and J genes are TRBV28 and TRBJ1-1; 7 nucleotides agree with TRBD1. Trimming at V came to 6 bases and at J to 4 bases, leaving 8 bases not matched to a gene. CDR1 and CDR2 from the germline V gene are MDHEN and SYDVKM. The CDR3 runs to 14 residues. The CDR3 is CASSLGGAGTEAFF. CDR3 DNA: TGTGCCAGCAGCCTAGGGGGCGCGGGCACTGAAGCTTTCTTT.

This rearrangement joins TRBV19 to TRBJ2-3, with a possible D match to TRBD1 (5 bases). V lost 5 bases and J lost 5, with 20 bases in between. The CDR3 length is 16 residues. Germline loops: CDR1 LNHDA, CDR2 SQIVND (reference sequence). CDR3 region: CASSRSWTVQGDTQYF. The DNA of the CDR3 is TGTGCCAGTAGTCGATCCTGGACGGTCCAGGGAGATACGCAGTATTTT. Full variable domain (remainder filled in from reference TRBV19 and TRBJ2-3): DGGITQSPKYLFRKEGQNVTLSCEQNLNHDAMYWYRQDPGQGLRLIYYSQIVNDFQKGDIAEGYSVSREKKESFPLTVTSAQKNPTAFYLCASSRSWTVQGDTQYFGPGTRLTVL.

Here the CDR3 DNA reads TGTGCCAGCAGCCCAGACAGACCCACCGGGGAGCTGTTTTTT. Translating gives CASSPDRPTGELFF. J is TRBJ2-2 and V is TRBV6-5, with D possibly matching TRBD1 (5 bases). V dropped 6 bases and J dropped 4 bases, with 12 bases sitting between them. The CDR3 length is 14 residues. Germline assignment: CDR1 MNHEY and CDR2 SVGAGI.

The chain has TRBV5-1 and TRBJ2-5; D uncertain. Germline V CDR1 and CDR2: SGHRS, YFSETQ. The CDR3 runs 13 residues. Trimming stripped 0 bases from V and 3 bases from J, with 6 bases between. The CDR3 protein is CASSLAVEETQYF. The CDR3 DNA follows: TGCGCCAGCAGCTTGGCGGTAGAAGAGACCCAGTACTTC.

The J gene is TRBJ2-1, the V gene TRBV18; 7 nucleotides line up with TRBD2. The CDR3 consists of 15 residues. CDR1 KGHSH and CDR2 LQKENI come from the germline V gene. Trimming cost V 2 bases and J 5 bases; bases outside gene matches: 6. CDR3 region: CASSPILAGDNEQFF. The DNA for the CDR3 is TGTGCCAGCTCACCAATATTAGCGGGTGACAATGAGCAGTTCTTC.

This chain joins TRBV5-5 and TRBJ2-5; D remains unclear. From germline, CDR1 is SGHKS and CDR2 YYEKEE (reference sequence). The ends were cut back, 0 bases at V and 2 bases at J, with 5 bases in the middle. This CDR3 is 13 amino acids long. The chain's CDR3 is CASSLAPQETQYF. The DNA of the CDR3 is TGTGCCAGCAGCTTGGCCCCACAAGAGACCCAGTACTTC.

This rearrangement joins TRBV28 to TRBJ1-6; unclear D gene. The CDR3 sequence is 16 residues long. The ends were cut back, 6 bases at V and 6 bases at J, with 18 bases in the middle. Germline-derived CDR1 and CDR2 are MDHEN and SYDVKM. In DNA, the CDR3 is TGTGCCAGCAGCTCCACCCCCTTTGGCCTTAATTCACCCCTCCACTTT. Its protein product is CASSSTPFGLNSPLHF.